This passage covers 10 T cell receptor beta chains from one sample sequenced in a study of blood T cell repertoires in COVID-19. The data were produced by immunoSEQ multiplex PCR, yet TCRdb's version contains in-frame clones alone and is incomplete. Of approximately 260,000 clones detected, around 84% appear once; the ten largest clones hold under 8%. Specimen: PBMCs or T cells enriched from blood (not recorded which). These receptors were obtained from a woman in her fifties or sixties who had been exposed to COVID-19.

The chain employs TRBV2 and TRBJ1-1, with D possibly TRBD1 on 6 matching bases. Germline CDR1 reads SNHLY; CDR2 reads FYNNEI. Between the trimmed V and J ends, which lost 2 bases and 0 bases, there was a span of 10 bases. The CDR3 covers 15 residues. CDR3 sequence: CASSERQAMNTEAFF. In nucleotides, the CDR3 is TGTGCCAGCAGTGAAAGACAGGCCATGAACACTGAAGCTTTCTTT.

The chain joins TRBV19 to TRBJ1-2; TRBD1 aligns across 9 bases. This CDR3 spans 13 amino acids. V shed 6 bases, J shed 8 bases, and the junction held 7 bases outside the gene matches. Germline CDR1 LNHDA, CDR2 SQIVND (reference sequence). In nucleotides, the CDR3 is TGTGCCAGTAGCCTACAGGGGGCGCCGGGCTACACCTTC. Protein sequence: CASSLQGAPGYTF.

The chain employs TRBV7-2 and TRBJ1-4; 10 nucleotides align to TRBD1. J lost 6 bases, V lost 1 base, and 2 bases had no gene match. The CDR3 is 15 residues long. CDR1 and CDR2 from the germline V gene are SGHTA and FQGNSA. The chain's CDR3 is CASSLGGTGDEKLFF. CDR3 nucleotide sequence: TGTGCCAGCAGCTTAGGGGGGACAGGGGATGAAAAACTGTTTTTT. The full variable domain, its missing parts supplied by reference TRBV7-2 and TRBJ1-4, is GAGVSQSPSNKVTEKGKDVELRCDPISGHTALYWYRQSLGQGLEFLIYFQGNSAPDKSGLPSDRFSAERTGGSVSTLTIQRTQQEDSAVYLCASSLGGTGDEKLFFGSGTQLSVL.

The chain employs TRBV9 and TRBJ1-1; D remains unclear. Per germline, CDR1 SGDLS and CDR2 YYNGEE. Trimming left V 0 bases short and J 4 bases short, with 7 bases between. The CDR3 covers 13 residues. This CDR3 is CASSVDTITEAFF. The CDR3 nucleotides are TGTGCCAGCAGCGTAGACACAATCACTGAAGCTTTCTTT.

A note on this clone: At one end, the junction sequence differs from germline, possibly due to a read error. The gene calls are TRBV29-1 and TRBJ1-3, with 7 bases aligning to TRBD1. The CDR3 consists of 13 residues. In germline, CDR1 is SQVTM, CDR2 ANQGSEA. The CDR3, as DNA: TGCAGCGTTCAAGACAGGGTGGGTGACACCATATATTTT. This encodes CSVQDRVGDTIYF. The full variable domain, with the rest looked up from reference TRBV29-1 and TRBJ1-3, is SAVISQKPSRDICQRGTSLTIQCQVDSQVTMMFWYRQQPGQSLTLIATANQGSEATYESGFVIDKFPISRPNLTFSTLTVSNMSPEDSSIYLCSVQDRVGDTIYFGEGSWLTVV.

The chain is built from TRBV11-1 and TRBJ1-1; unclear D gene. V was clipped by 1 base and J by 7 bases, with 10 bases between them. The CDR3 is 13 residues long. Germline-derived CDR1 and CDR2 are SGHAT and FQDESV (reference sequence). The CDR3 reads CASSLGMSVEAFF. In DNA form, the CDR3 reads TGTGCCAGCAGCTTAGGTATGAGTGTTGAAGCTTTCTTT.

Regarding this clone: One junction end does not reproduce the germline sequence, and a read error may be involved. V is TRBV11-2 and J is TRBJ1-3; TRBD1 matches at 7 bases. This CDR3 comprises 14 residues. Germline CDR1 SGHAT, CDR2 FQNNGV. The CDR3, as DNA: TGTGCCAGCAGCCTAGACAGGGCTGGAAACACCATATATTTT. It yields the protein CASSLDRAGNTIYF.

The chain carries TRBV3-1 (or the pseudogene TRBV3-2) and TRBJ1-2; the match to TRBD1 covers 11 bases. Per germline, CDR1 LGHDT and CDR2 YNNKEL (reference sequence). The CDR3 is 15 residues long. V trimming: 8 bases; J trimming: 2 bases; junction bases outside the gene matches: 7. Here the CDR3 DNA reads TGTGCCAGCGGTGGACAGGGGGCGATAAACTATGGCTACACCTTC. Translating gives CASGGQGAINYGYTF.

This clone was detected once. The chain carries TRBV7-2 and TRBJ2-1; 9 bases align to TRBD1. The V gene end was trimmed by 5 bases and the J gene end by 8 bases; junction bases not matched to a gene: 13. Germline-derived CDR1 and CDR2 are SGHTA and FQGNSA. This CDR3 has 16 amino acids. CDR3 loop: CASSDRDRVLAHEQFF. CDR3 coding DNA: TGTGCCAGCAGCGACCGGGACAGGGTTTTGGCTCATGAGCAGTTCTTC.

This chain uses TRBV2 with TRBJ1-6, with 11 positions matching TRBD1. This CDR3 is built from 16 residues. Germline assignment: CDR1 SNHLY and CDR2 FYNNEI. The trim removed 4 bases at V and 6 bases at J, leaving 5 bases unmatched. In nucleotides, the CDR3 is TGTGCCAGCAGTGGGGGAGGGACAGGGGGTAATTCACCCCTCCACTTT. This gives the protein CASSGGGTGGNSPLHF.